This paragraph covers one T cell receptor beta chain sequence. Its cognate antigen has yet to be identified. No base-level quality is on record; no much larger clone is a single base apart. The sample belongs to a study of sequential checkpoint blockade in melanoma (dated 2019 in TCRdb). The study in broad terms: Patients were randomized 1:1 to first-line nivolumab followed by ipilimumab (arm A) or ipilimumab followed by nivolumab (arm B). Maintenance nivolumab came after each of the two trial sequences.

CDR1 and CDR2 were assigned from the germline V gene (reference sequence) as MNHEY and SMNVEV. Trimming accounts for 3 bases at V and 9 bases at J, while the number of junction bases matched to no gene is 19. From the cysteine up to the phenylalanine, the CDR3 has a length of 19 residues. CDR3 DNA only is kept here, 57 bases in frame from base 1. TCRbeta CDR3 regions were immunosequenced from genomic DNA with the immunoSEQ Assay. Prior to high-throughput sequencing, genomic DNA was amplified by bias-controlled multiplex PCR. The authors' pipeline ran thus. To quantify the absolute abundance of each unique TCRbeta CDR3 region, the sequences were collapsed and filtered. Clonality, defined as 1 minus Pielou's evenness, was calculated using only productive rearrangements. A previously published method was used to identify clones with significantly greater frequencies in on-treatment samples than in baseline samples. Held by TCRdb, this immuneACCESS table contains in-frame sequences only and omits some clones. Under half of the omission traces to an unresolved V gene where checked; the cause of the rest is unknown. That table is the source of V, J and clone size, and D and trimming were worked out from the DNA. The sample table shows about 18,000 clones, and about two thirds are seen once. Clones ranked in the top ten supply under 25% of the sample.

The study at large found these results: Larger, independent patient cohorts are needed to validate the response-prediction model that combines TCR metrics and mutation burden.

The treatment or condition label here, explained by the study, means: randomized to nivolumab then ipilimumab (arm A) or the reverse (arm B). No trial patient had received prior DNA-damaging chemotherapy. Live CD3+CD8+ cells negative for CD19 and CD56 were sorted from thawed PBMCs on a FACS Aria II flow cytometer. CheckMate 064, a randomized, open-label phase II trial of sequential checkpoint blockade, was the source of the samples, all of which came from patients with melanoma. Peripheral blood mononuclear cells were collected by leukapheresis, purified using Ficoll-Paque, and frozen in human serum containing around 9.8% DMSO. Immediately after sorting, the purity of sorted blood CD3+CD8+ cells was verified to be >95%, after which DNA was extracted.

This receptor chain uses TRBV27 and TRBJ1-6, with TRBD1 matching 8 junction bases. The TCR comes from a human donor with melanoma. Sequencing used CD8+ T cells sorted from blood (inferred from file names), obtained from a patient given nivolumab and ipilimumab in sequence. The DNA sequence is as follows: TGTGCCAGCAGTTTGCACCGGGGGACAGGCAGGACAGGGATTTCACCCCTCCACTTT. Protein translation: CASSLHRGTGRTGISPLHF.